This TCR beta chain was recovered during a study of blood T cells in healthy people across ages. General study points: TCR beta diversity, measured per million T cells, fell in a roughly linear way with age. Researchers report that TCR beta diversity correlated strongly with naive T cell percentage.

The germline V gene has CDR1 SGHTA and CDR2 FQGNSA. The CDR3 length is 13 residues. Investigators took roughly 9.5 milliliters of peripheral blood from every donor. It was with a sample-barcoded 5' primer and a J-beta primer mix that a second PCR of roughly 7 to 12 cycles was run. Each CDR3 protein is one row after TCRdb ran MiXCR on the 5' RACE reads. This table has around 2 million distinct CDR3 sequences, about 39% appearing once. A note on this clonotype: Its target is not known.

This TCR was sampled from a human donor in good health. This chain connects TRBV7-2 to TRBJ2-4, with D maybe TRBD2 (7 bases). The DNA end lines up better with TRBJ2-7; the J call may be wrong. Sequences were obtained from blood. CDR3 region: CASSFGGGDEQYF. The CDR3 DNA reads as TGTGCCAGCAGCTTTGGGGGGGGCGACGAGCAGTACTTC.